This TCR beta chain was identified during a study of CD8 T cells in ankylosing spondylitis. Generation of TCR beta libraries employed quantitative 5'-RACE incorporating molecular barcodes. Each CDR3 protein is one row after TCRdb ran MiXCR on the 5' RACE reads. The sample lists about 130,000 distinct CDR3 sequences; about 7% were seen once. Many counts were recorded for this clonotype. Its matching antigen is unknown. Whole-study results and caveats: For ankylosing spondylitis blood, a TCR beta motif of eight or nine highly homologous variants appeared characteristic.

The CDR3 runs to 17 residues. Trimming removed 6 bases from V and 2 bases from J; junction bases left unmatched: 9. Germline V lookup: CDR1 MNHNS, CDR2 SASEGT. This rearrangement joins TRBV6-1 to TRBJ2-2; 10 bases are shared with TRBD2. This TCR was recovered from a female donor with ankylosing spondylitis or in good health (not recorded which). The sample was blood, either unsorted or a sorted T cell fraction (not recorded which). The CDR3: CASRQSLAGANTGELFF. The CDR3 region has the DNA TGTGCCAGCAGGCAATCTCTAGCGGGGGCTAACACCGGGGAGCTGTTTTTT.